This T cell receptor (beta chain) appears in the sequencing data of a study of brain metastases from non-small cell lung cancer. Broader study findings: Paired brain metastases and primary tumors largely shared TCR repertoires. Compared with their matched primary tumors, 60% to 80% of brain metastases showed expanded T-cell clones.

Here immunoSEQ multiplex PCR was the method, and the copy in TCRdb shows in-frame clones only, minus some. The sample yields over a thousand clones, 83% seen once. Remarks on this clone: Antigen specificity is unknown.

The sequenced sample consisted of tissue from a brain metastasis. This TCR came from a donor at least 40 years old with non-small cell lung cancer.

This CDR3 is CASSPEVLLSYEQYF. CDR3 nucleotide sequence: TGTGCCAGCAGCCCCGAGGTATTATTGAGCTACGAGCAGTACTTC. The rearrangement links TRBV6-5 to TRBJ2-7, with no clear D. The CDR3 totals 15 residues. Trimming removed 6 bases at V and 3 bases at J, with 18 bases between. CDR1 and CDR2 (germline): MNHEY, SVGAGI.